This T cell receptor beta chain was recorded in a study of preoperative IRX-2 immunotherapy in early breast cancer. Trimming removed 4 bases from V and 3 bases from J, with 10 bases in between. Looked up from germline, CDR1 is SGHTS and CDR2 is YDEGEE. This CDR3 region has 14 residues. Generated by immunoSEQ multiplex PCR, the TCRdb table keeps only in-frame clones and is missing some. The sample shows around 60,000 clones, approximately 95% of them seen only once. Stated treatment: preoperative locoregional IRX-2 cytokine immunotherapy. Preoperative locoregional IRX-2 cytokine immunotherapy was tested in the phase Ib source study.

This material was obtained from a patient treated with IRX-2 immunotherapy. The sequence derives from a human donor with breast cancer. The chain has TRBV5-8 and TRBJ2-2; D is possibly TRBD2 (5 bases). The CDR3 is CASSRGLYTGELFF. CDR3 nucleotide sequence: TGTGCCAGCAGCCGCGGACTCTACACCGGGGAGCTGTTTTTT.